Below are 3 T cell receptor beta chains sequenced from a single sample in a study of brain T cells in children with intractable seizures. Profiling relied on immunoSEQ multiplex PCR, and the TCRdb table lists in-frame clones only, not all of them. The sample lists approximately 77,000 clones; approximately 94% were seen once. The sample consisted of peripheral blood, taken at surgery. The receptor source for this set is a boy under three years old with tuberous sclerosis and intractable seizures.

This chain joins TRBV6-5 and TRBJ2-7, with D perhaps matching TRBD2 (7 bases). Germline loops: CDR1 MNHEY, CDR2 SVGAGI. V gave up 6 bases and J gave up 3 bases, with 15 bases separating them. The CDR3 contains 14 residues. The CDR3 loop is CASSAGAGGYEQYF. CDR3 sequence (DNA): TGTGCCAGCAGCGCGGGGGCCGGGGGCTACGAGCAGTACTTC.

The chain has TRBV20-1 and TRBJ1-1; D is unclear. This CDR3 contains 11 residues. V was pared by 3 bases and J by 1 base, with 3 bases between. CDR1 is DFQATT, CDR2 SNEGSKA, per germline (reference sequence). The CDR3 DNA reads TGCAGTGCTAGTAAGAACACTGAAGCTTTCTTT. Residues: CSASKNTEAFF.

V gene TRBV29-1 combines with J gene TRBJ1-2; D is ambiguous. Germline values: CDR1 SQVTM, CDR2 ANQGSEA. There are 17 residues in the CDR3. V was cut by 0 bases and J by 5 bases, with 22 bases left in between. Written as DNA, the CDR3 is TGCAGCGTTGAAGATCCCCCTGCAGACGAACTAGAATATGGCTACACCTTC. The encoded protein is CSVEDPPADELEYGYTF.